This is a list of T cell receptor beta chains from one sample in a study of blood T cell repertoires in COVID-19. Method: immunoSEQ multiplex PCR; TCRdb's copy keeps in-frame clones and lacks some. This table has roughly 170,000 clones, over 75% appearing once. The sequenced material came from peripheral blood. All receptors derive from a woman in her seventies with acute or convalescent COVID-19. CDR3s leave out the opening cysteine and the closing phenylalanine or tryptophan.

cdr3_length: 11
v_call: TRBV6-6
cdr3_aa: ASSYSSDSVAF

cdr3_length: 11
v_call: TRBV7-9
cdr3_aa: ASSDRLSYEQY

cdr3_length: 12
v_call: TRBV6-5
cdr3_aa: ASLLTGNNQPQH

cdr3_length: 12
v_call: TRBV3-1/TRBV3-2
cdr3_aa: ASSQSASAGELF

cdr3_length: 13
v_call: TRBV29-1
cdr3_aa: SVEDPRGWGDTQY

cdr3_length: 15
v_call: TRBV27
cdr3_aa: ASSLSGAGVNPGTQY

cdr3_length: 10
v_call: TRBV2
cdr3_aa: ASSEQGETQY

cdr3_length: 14
v_call: TRBV4-1
cdr3_aa: ASSQVDMGLSSEQY

cdr3_length: 14
v_call: TRBV11-3
cdr3_aa: ASSPTGTPPRGEQF

cdr3_length: 13
v_call: TRBV5-1
cdr3_aa: ASSLDRGANTEAF

cdr3_length: 11
v_call: TRBV6-5
cdr3_aa: ASGTGAGNTIY

cdr3_length: 11
v_call: TRBV3-1/TRBV3-2
cdr3_aa: ASSQGRDQPQH

cdr3_length: 12
v_call: TRBV7-2
cdr3_aa: ASSFRVENTEAF

cdr3_length: 14
v_call: TRBV18
cdr3_aa: ASSPSLEGRNAEAF

cdr3_length: 14
v_call: TRBV19
cdr3_aa: ASSRAGGRSETEAF

cdr3_length: 14
v_call: TRBV18
cdr3_aa: ASSLPGLANTGELF

cdr3_length: 13
v_call: TRBV7-3
cdr3_aa: ASSTVAGPYNEQF

cdr3_length: 13
v_call: TRBV5-1
cdr3_aa: ASSPSASQWDTQY

cdr3_length: 12
v_call: TRBV6-5
cdr3_aa: ASSYSADTDTQY

cdr3_length: 12
v_call: TRBV7-9
cdr3_aa: ASSHRSSGDTQY

cdr3_length: 14
v_call: TRBV18
cdr3_aa: ASSPGGGQGFNEQY

cdr3_length: 13
v_call: TRBV19
cdr3_aa: ASSIANREGTEAF

cdr3_length: 13
v_call: TRBV5-4
cdr3_aa: ASSGLGVTQETQY

cdr3_length: 10
v_call: TRBV7-9
cdr3_aa: ASTNNSPEAF

cdr3_length: 14
v_call: TRBV7-2
cdr3_aa: ASSSQSGTSGYEQY

cdr3_length: 13
v_call: TRBV19
cdr3_aa: ASSISPGGDYEQY

cdr3_length: 11
v_call: TRBV7-2
cdr3_aa: ASSPTRDSGYT

cdr3_length: 13
v_call: TRBV28
cdr3_aa: ASSQGTGVLREQY

cdr3_length: 13
v_call: TRBV7-2
cdr3_aa: ASSLGGLASYEQY

cdr3_length: 11
v_call: TRBV19
cdr3_aa: ASSVQGADTQY

cdr3_length: 13
v_call: TRBV7-3
cdr3_aa: ASSLTRQGRAEAF

cdr3_length: 13
v_call: TRBV24-1
cdr3_aa: ATSDTGGSNQPQH

cdr3_length: 12
v_call: TRBV3-1/TRBV3-2
cdr3_aa: ASSRLAQGAPQY

cdr3_length: 10
v_call: TRBV5-8
cdr3_aa: ASSFYNQPQH

cdr3_length: 11
v_call: TRBV5-5
cdr3_aa: ASRQTGDNEQF

cdr3_length: 11
v_call: TRBV5-4
cdr3_aa: ASSLDGNYGYT

cdr3_length: 14
v_call: TRBV19
cdr3_aa: ASSIGAAPASDTQY

cdr3_length: 15
v_call: TRBV30
cdr3_aa: AWSERFSGRETYEQY

cdr3_length: 12
v_call: TRBV7-2
cdr3_aa: ASSSSGRTDTQY

cdr3_length: 12
v_call: TRBV11-3
cdr3_aa: ASSLSRENTEAF

cdr3_length: 13
v_call: TRBV5-1
cdr3_aa: ASSFSGAPGTEAF

cdr3_length: 13
v_call: TRBV2
cdr3_aa: ASTLRGGINYGYT

cdr3_length: 14
v_call: TRBV7-9
cdr3_aa: ASSFGTGANTGELF

cdr3_length: 13
v_call: TRBV19
cdr3_aa: ASSPSGSSYNEQF

cdr3_length: 13
v_call: TRBV19
cdr3_aa: ASSQRRVHTGELF

cdr3_length: 15
v_call: TRBV30
cdr3_aa: AWSSEYSLTKSYEQY

cdr3_length: 11
v_call: TRBV5-6
cdr3_aa: ASSLGWRGGYT

cdr3_length: 15
v_call: TRBV28
cdr3_aa: ASSFSPGGLLPAGQY

cdr3_length: 12
v_call: TRBV7-6
cdr3_aa: ASSFGARSSPLH

cdr3_length: 15
v_call: TRBV4-2
cdr3_aa: ASSQDRWGAGANVLT

cdr3_length: 14
v_call: TRBV4-1
cdr3_aa: ASSPLRGGHNYGYT

cdr3_length: 11
v_call: TRBV5-1
cdr3_aa: ASSLDRAYEQY

cdr3_length: 14
v_call: TRBV24-1
cdr3_aa: ATSDAGGDRQETQY

cdr3_length: 13
v_call: TRBV7-2
cdr3_aa: ASSQGQGGTGELF